This T cell receptor beta chain was identified in a study of OX40 agonist ivuxolimab in advanced cancers. Assay used: immunoSEQ multiplex PCR; TCRdb lists only in-frame clones, some missing. The sample holds roughly 50,000 clones, approximately 80% seen once. Germline V gene data show CDR1 as SGHNT and CDR2 as YYREEE (reference sequence). Losses at the gene ends were 1 base for V and 0 bases for J; bases not matched to a gene: 2. CDR3 length: 15 amino acids. Notes on this clone: Its antigen is not identified.

Whole-study results and caveats: In CD8+ T cells, expanded clones were on average more numerous than in CD4+.

The sequencing used CD4+ or CD8+ T cells sorted from blood, collected in a trial of the OX40 agonist ivuxolimab. The chain links TRBV5-4 to TRBJ2-3; 7 bases map to TRBD1. This sequence originates from an adult with an advanced solid tumor such as melanoma, head and neck, liver or kidney cancer. CDR3 nucleotide sequence: TGTGCCAGCAGCTTGAGGGGACAGAGCACAGATACGCAGTATTTT. As protein: CASSLRGQSTDTQYF.